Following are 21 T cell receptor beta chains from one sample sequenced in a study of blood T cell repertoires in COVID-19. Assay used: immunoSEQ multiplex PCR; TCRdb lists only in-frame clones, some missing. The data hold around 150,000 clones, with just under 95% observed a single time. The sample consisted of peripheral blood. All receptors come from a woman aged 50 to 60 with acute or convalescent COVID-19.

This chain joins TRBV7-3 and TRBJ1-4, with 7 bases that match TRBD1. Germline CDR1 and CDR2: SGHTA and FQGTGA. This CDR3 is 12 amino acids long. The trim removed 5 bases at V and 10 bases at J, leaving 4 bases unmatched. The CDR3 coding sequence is TGTGCCAGCAGCCCTCAGGGGGGAAAACTGTTTTTT. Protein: CASSPQGGKLFF. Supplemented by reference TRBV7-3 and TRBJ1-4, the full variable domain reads GAGVSQTPSNKVTEKGKYVELRCDPISGHTALYWYRQSLGQGPEFLIYFQGTGAADDSGLPNDRFFAVRPEGSVSTLKIQRTERGDSAVYLCASSPQGGKLFFGSGTQLSVL.

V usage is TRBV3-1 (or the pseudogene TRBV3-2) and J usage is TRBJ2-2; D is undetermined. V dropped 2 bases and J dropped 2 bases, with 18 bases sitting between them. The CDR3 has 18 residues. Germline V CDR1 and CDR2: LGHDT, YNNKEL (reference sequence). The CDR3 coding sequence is TGTGCCAGCAGCCAAAGCTTGTTTAGGCGGAGTAACACCGGGGAGCTGTTTTTT. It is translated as CASSQSLFRRSNTGELFF.

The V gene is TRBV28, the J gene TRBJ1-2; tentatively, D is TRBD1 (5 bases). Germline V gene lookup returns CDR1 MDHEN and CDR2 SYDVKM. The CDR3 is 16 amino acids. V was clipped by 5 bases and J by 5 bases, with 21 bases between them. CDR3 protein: CASSRRQLPFWYGYTF. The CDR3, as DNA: TGTGCCAGCAGTCGACGACAGCTACCGTTTTGGTATGGCTACACCTTC.

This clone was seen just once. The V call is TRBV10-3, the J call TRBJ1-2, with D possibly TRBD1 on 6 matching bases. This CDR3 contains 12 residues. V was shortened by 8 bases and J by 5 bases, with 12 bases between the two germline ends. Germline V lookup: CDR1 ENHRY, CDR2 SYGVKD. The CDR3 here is CAISGQGYGYTF. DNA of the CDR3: TGTGCCATCTCAGGGCAGGGGTATGGCTACACCTTC.

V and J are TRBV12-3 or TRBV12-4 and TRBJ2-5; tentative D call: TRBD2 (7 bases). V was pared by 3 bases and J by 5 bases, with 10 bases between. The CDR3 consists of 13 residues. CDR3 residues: CASSLGGPETQYF. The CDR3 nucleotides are TGTGCCAGCAGTTTGGGGGGGCCTGAGACCCAGTACTTC.

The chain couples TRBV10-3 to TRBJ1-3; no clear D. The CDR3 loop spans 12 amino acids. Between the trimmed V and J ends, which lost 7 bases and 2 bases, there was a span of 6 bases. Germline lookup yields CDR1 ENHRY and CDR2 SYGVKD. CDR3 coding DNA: TGTGCCATCAACTCACCTGGAAACACCATATATTTT. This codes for CAINSPGNTIYF.

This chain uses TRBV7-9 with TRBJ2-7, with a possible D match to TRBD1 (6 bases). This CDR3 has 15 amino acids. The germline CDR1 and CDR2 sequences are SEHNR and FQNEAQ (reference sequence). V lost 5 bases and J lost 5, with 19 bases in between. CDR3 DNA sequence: TGTGCCAGCAGCCCGACGGACAGACGTGCGGACGAGCAGTACTTC. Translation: CASSPTDRRADEQYF.

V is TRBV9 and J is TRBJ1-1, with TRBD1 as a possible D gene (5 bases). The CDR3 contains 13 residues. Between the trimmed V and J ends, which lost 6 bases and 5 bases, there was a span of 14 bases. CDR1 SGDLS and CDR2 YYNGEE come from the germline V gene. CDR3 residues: CASTPGGVTEAFF. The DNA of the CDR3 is TGTGCCAGCACCCCGGGAGGGGTAACTGAAGCTTTCTTT.

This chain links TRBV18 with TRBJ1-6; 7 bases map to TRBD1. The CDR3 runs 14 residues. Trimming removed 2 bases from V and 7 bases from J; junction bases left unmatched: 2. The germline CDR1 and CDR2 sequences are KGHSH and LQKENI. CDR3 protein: CASSPGQVNSPLHF. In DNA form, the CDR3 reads TGTGCCAGCTCACCAGGACAGGTCAATTCACCCCTCCACTTT.

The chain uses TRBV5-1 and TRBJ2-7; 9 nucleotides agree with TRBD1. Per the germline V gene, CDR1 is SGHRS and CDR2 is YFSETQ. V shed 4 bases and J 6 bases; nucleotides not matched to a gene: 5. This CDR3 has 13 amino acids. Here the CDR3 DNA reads TGCGCCAGCAGCCCGGGACAGGGAGGCGAGCAGTACTTC. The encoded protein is CASSPGQGGEQYF.

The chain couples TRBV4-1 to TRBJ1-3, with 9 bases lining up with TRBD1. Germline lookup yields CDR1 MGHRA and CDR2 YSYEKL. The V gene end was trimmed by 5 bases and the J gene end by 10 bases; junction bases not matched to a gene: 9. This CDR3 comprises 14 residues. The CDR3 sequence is CASSSTGGANTIYF. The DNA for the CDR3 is TGCGCCAGCAGCAGTACAGGGGGCGCGAATACCATATATTTT.

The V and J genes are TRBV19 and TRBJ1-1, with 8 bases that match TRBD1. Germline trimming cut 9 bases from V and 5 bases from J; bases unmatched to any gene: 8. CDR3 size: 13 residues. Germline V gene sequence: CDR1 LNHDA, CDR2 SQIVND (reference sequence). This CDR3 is CASGQGSRTEAFF. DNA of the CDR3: TGTGCCAGCGGACAGGGCTCAAGGACTGAAGCTTTCTTT.

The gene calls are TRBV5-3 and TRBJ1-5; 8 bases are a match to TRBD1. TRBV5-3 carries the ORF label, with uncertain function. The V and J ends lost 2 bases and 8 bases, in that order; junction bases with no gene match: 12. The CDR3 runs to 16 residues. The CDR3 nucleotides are TGTGCCAGAAGCTTTGCTAGTCAGGGGGCGAGAAAGCCCCAGCATTTT. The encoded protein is CARSFASQGARKPQHF.

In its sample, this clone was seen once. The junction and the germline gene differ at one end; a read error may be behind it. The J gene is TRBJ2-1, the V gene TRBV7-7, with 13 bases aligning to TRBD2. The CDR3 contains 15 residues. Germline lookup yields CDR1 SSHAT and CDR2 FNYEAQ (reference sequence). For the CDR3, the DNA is TGTGCTAGCAGCTTAGGGACTAGCGGGACTAATGAGCAGTTCTTC. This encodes CASSLGTSGTNEQFF.

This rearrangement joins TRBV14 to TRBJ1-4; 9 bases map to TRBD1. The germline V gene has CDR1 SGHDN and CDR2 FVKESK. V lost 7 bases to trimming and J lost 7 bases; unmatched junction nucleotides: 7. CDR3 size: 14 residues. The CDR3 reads CASNHRGHGEKLFF. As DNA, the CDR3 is TGTGCCAGCAACCACAGGGGGCACGGTGAAAAACTGTTTTTT.

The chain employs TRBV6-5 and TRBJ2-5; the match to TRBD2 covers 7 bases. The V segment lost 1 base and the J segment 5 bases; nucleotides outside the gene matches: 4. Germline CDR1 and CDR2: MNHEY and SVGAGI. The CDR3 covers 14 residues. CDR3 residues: CASSYFGGRETQYF. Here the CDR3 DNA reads TGTGCCAGCAGTTACTTCGGGGGGAGGGAGACCCAGTACTTC.

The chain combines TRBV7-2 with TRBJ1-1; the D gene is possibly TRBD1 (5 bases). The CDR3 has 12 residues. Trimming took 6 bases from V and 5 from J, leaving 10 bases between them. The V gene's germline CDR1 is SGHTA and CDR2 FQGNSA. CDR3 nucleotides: TGTGCCAGCAGTCCCAGGGTAACTGAAGCTTTCTTT. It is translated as CASSPRVTEAFF.

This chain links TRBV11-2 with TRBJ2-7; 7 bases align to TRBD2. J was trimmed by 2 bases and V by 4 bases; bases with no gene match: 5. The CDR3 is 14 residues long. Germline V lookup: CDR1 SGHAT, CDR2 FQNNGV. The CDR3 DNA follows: TGTGCCAGCAGCTACAGCGGGGCACCCTACGAGCAGTACTTC. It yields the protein CASSYSGAPYEQYF.

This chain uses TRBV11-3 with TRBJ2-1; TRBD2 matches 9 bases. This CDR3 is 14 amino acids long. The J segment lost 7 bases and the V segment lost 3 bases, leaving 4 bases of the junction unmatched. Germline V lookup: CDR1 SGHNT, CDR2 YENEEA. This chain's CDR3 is CASSLGLASNEQFF. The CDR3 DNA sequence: TGTGCCAGCAGCTTGGGACTAGCCTCTAATGAGCAGTTCTTC.

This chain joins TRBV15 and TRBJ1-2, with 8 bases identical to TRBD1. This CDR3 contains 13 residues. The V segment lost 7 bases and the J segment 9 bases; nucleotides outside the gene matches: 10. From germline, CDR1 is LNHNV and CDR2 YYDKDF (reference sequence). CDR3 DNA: TGTGCCACCACCGCGATGGACAGGGTTAGCTACACCTTC. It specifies CATTAMDRVSYTF.

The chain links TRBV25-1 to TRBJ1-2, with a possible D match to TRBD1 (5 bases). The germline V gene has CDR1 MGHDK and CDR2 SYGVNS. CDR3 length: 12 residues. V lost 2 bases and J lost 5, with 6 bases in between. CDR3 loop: CASSEGGYGYTF. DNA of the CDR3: TGTGCCAGCAGTGAAGGGGGGTATGGCTACACCTTC.